The rows below give T cell receptor beta chains drawn from one sample of a study of sequential checkpoint blockade in melanoma. The protocol was immunoSEQ multiplex PCR, while the TCRdb copy is restricted to in-frame clones and leaves out a portion. The sample has under 5,500 clones; roughly a fifth are singletons. Here the sequenced sample was tumor tissue (inferred from file names), taken from a patient given nivolumab and ipilimumab in sequence. These receptors all come from a human donor with melanoma. The conserved cysteine and the conserved F or W are not part of the CDR3 here. The order of the fields is CDR3 protein, V gene.

cdr3_aa: ASRLPGLAGGPPGQF
v_call: TRBV12-2

cdr3_aa: ASSLGGMGNYGYT
v_call: TRBV28

cdr3_aa: ASSFEGEGNQPQH
v_call: TRBV11-3

cdr3_aa: ASSFSKRGSTDTQY
v_call: TRBV5-1

cdr3_aa: ASSSPLAGMYQETQY
v_call: TRBV5-1

cdr3_aa: ASSLRGGKPGDTQY
v_call: TRBV19

cdr3_aa: ASSSRTSGVHNEQF
v_call: TRBV9

cdr3_aa: AWTPRGGGNQPQH
v_call: TRBV30

cdr3_aa: ASSLGRVMRWYEQF
v_call: TRBV5-1

cdr3_aa: ASSYSRMNTEAF
v_call: TRBV6-8

cdr3_aa: ASSLGPGGAYEQY
v_call: TRBV11-3

cdr3_aa: ASSSVQGDGYT
v_call: TRBV6-8

cdr3_aa: ASSPAGGREKLF
v_call: TRBV9

cdr3_aa: ASSPILAGGEQF
v_call: TRBV11-3

cdr3_aa: ASSYSGTYEQY
v_call: TRBV6-8

cdr3_aa: ASSYTYRADQPQH
v_call: TRBV6-8

cdr3_aa: ASSFGRRVGYT
v_call: TRBV28

cdr3_aa: ASSLRTPYNEQF
v_call: TRBV5-1

cdr3_aa: ASSLSTSGDTQY
v_call: TRBV11-3

cdr3_aa: ASSLGGLGGYT
v_call: TRBV6-8

cdr3_aa: ASSLRTGRNTGELF
v_call: TRBV7-7

cdr3_aa: ASRDPGLPTDTQY
v_call: TRBV28

cdr3_aa: ASSLGSNEQF
v_call: TRBV28

cdr3_aa: ASSEMGYGYT
v_call: TRBV6-8